This TCR beta chain originates from a study of blood T cell repertoires in COVID-19. Study background: Samples came from the United States, Italy and Spain, spanning acute and convalescent COVID-19.

This clone was detected a few times. Unmatched junction bases numbered 7, after V lost 3 bases and J lost 3 bases. The CDR3 loop spans 17 amino acids. Germline loops: CDR1 SGHRS, CDR2 YFSETQ. Authors' data handling: Estimated nucleated cell counts came from reference gene primer amplification. Sequenced by immunoSEQ multiplex PCR; TCRdb stores in-frame clones only, minus some. The V and J calls and clone size come from that table; D and trimming were worked out from the DNA. The top ten clones hold about 11% of a sample with 150,000 to 200,000 clones, 80% to 85% of them seen once. The specimen sequenced was peripheral blood. The chain carries TRBV5-1 and TRBJ2-3; 13 nucleotides line up with TRBD2. This clonotype originated in a woman aged 80 or over with COVID-19, enrolled during active disease. The CDR3 sequence: CASSSPPGLAGTDTQYF. For the CDR3, the DNA is TGCGCCAGCAGCTCACCCCCGGGACTAGCGGGGACAGATACGCAGTATTTT.